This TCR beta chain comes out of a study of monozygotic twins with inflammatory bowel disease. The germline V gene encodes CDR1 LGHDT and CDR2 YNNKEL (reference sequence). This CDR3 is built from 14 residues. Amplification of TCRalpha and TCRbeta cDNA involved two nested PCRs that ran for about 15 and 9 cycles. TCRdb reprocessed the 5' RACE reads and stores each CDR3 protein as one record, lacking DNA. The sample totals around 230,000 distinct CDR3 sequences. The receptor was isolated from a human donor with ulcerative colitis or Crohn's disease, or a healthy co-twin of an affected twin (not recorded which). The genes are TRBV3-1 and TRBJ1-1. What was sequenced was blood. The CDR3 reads CASSQGVSGPEAFF. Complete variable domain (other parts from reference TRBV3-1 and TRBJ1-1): DTAVSQTPKYLVTQMGNDKSIKCEQNLGHDTMYWYKQDSKKFLKIMFSYNNKELIINETVPNRFSPKSPDKAHLNLHINSLELGDSAVYFCASSQGVSGPEAFFGQGTRLTVV.